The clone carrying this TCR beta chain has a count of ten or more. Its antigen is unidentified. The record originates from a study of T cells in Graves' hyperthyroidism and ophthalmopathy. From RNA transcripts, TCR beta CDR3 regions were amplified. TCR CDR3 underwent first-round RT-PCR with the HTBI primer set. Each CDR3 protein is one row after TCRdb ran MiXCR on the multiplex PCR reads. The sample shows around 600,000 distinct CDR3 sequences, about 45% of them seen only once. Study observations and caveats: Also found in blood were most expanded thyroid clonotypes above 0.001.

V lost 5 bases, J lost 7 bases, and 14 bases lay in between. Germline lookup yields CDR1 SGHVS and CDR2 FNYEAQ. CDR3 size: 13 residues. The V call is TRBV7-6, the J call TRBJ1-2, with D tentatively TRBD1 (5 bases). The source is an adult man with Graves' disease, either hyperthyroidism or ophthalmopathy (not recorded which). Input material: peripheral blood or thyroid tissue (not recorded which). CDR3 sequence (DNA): TGTGCCAGCAGCCCGGGGGAGGGCGGTGGCTACACCTTC. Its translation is CASSPGEGGGYTF.